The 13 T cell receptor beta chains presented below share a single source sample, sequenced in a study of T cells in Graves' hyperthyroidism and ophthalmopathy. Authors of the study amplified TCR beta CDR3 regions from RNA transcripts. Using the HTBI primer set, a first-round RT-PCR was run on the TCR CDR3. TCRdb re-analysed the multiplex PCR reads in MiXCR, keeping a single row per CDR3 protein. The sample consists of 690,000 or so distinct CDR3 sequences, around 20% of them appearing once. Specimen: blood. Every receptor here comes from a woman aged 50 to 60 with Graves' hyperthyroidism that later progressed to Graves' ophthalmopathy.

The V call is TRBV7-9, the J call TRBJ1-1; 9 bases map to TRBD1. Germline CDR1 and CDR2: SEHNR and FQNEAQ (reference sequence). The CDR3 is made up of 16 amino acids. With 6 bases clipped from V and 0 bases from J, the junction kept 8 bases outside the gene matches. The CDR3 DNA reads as TGTGCCAGCAGTGTTGACAGGGGGGCAATGAACACTGAAGCTTTCTTT. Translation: CASSVDRGAMNTEAFF.

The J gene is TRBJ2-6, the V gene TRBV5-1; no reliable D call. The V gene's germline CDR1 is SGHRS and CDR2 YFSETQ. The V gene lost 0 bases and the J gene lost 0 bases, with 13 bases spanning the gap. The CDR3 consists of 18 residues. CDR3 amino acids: CASSLAVGPGSGANVLTF. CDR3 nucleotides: TGCGCCAGCAGCTTGGCCGTAGGACCGGGCTCTGGGGCCAACGTCCTGACTTTC. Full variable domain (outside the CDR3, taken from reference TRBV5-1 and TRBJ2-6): KAGVTQTPRYLIKTRGQQVTLSCSPISGHRSVSWYQQTPGQGLQFLFEYFSETQRNKGNFPGRFSGRQFSNSRSEMNVSTLELGDSALYLCASSLAVGPGSGANVLTFGAGSRLTVL.

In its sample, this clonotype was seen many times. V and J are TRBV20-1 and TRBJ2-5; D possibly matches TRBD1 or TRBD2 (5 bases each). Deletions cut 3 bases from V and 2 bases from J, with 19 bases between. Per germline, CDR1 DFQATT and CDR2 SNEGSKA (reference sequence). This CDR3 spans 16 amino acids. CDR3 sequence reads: CSASRASGGIQETQYF. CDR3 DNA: TGCAGTGCTAGCAGGGCAAGCGGAGGAATACAAGAGACCCAGTACTTC.

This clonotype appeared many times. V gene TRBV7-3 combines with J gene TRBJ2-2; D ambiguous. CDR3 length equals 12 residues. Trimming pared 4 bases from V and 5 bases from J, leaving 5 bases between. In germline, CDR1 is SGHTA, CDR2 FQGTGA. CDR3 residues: CASSYLTGELFF. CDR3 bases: TGTGCCAGCAGCTACCTGACCGGGGAGCTGTTTTTT.

CDR3 nucleotides: TGTGCCAGTAGTAGACAGGGGTCTGCAACTAATGAAAAACTGTTTTTT. Translation gives CASSRQGSATNEKLFF. V usage is TRBV19 and J usage is TRBJ1-4, with 8 positions matching TRBD1. With V trimmed by 4 bases and J by 0 bases, 4 bases remained unmatched. The germline CDR1 and CDR2 sequences are LNHDA and SQIVND (reference sequence). The CDR3 is 16 residues long.

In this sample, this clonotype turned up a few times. The CDR3 spells CASSQPGLNYEQYF. CDR3 coding DNA: TGCGCCAGCAGCCAACCGGGACTCAACTACGAGCAGTACTTC. The chain recombines TRBV4-1 with TRBJ2-7; D is perhaps TRBD2 (6 bases). The CDR3 has 14 residues. CDR1 and CDR2 from the germline V gene are MGHRA and YSYEKL. The ends were cut back, 2 bases at V and 3 bases at J, with 11 bases in the middle.

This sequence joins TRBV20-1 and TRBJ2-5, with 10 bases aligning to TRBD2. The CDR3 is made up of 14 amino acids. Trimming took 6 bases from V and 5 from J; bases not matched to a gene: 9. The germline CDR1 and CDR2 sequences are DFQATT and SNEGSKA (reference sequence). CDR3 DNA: TGCAGTGCCCTTCCCGGGACTAGCGACGAGACCCAGTACTTC. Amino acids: CSALPGTSDETQYF.

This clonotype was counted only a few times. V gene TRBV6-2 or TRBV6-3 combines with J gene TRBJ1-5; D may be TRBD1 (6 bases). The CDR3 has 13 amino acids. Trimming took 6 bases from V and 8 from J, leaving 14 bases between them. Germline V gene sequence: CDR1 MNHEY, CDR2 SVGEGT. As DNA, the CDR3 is TGTGCCAGCAGCCGGACAGCCCAGGAGCCCCAGCATTTT. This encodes CASSRTAQEPQHF.

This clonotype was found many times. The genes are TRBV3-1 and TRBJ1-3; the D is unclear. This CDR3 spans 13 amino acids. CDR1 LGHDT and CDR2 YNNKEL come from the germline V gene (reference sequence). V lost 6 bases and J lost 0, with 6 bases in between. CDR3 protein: CASRETSGNTIYF. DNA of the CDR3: TGTGCCAGCAGGGAAACCTCTGGAAACACCATATATTTT. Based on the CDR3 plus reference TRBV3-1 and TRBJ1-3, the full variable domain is DTAVSQTPKYLVTQMGNDKSIKCEQNLGHDTMYWYKQDSKKFLKIMFSYNNKELIINETVPNRFSPKSPDKAHLNLHINSLELGDSAVYFCASRETSGNTIYFGEGSWLTVV.

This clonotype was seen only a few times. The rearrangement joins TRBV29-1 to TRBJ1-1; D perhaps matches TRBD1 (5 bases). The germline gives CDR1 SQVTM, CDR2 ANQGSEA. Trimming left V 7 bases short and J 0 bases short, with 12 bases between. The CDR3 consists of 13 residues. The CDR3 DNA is TGCAGCGGACGGACAAGCATGAACACTGAAGCTTTCTTT. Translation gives CSGRTSMNTEAFF.

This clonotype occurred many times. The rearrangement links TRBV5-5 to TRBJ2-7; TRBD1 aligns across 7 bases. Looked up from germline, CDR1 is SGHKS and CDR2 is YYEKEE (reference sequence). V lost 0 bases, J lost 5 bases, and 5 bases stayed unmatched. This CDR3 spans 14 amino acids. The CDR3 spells CASSLVGGRDEQYF. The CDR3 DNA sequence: TGTGCCAGCAGCTTGGTAGGGGGCCGTGACGAGCAGTACTTC.

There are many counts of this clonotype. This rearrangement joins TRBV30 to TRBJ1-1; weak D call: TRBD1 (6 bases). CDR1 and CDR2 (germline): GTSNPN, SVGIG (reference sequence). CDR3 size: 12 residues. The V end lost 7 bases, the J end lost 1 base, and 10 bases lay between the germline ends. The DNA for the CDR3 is TGTGCCTCTGCGGGACAGAACACTGAAGCTTTCTTT. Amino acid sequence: CASAGQNTEAFF.

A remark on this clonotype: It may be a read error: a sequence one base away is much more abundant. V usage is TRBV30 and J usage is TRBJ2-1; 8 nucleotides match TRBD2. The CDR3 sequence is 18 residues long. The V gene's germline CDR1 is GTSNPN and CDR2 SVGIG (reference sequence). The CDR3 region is CAYELGLVWPRYLSEQFF. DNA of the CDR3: TGTGCATACGAGCTGGGACTAGTGTGGCCCCGTTACCTATCTGAGCAGTTCTTC.